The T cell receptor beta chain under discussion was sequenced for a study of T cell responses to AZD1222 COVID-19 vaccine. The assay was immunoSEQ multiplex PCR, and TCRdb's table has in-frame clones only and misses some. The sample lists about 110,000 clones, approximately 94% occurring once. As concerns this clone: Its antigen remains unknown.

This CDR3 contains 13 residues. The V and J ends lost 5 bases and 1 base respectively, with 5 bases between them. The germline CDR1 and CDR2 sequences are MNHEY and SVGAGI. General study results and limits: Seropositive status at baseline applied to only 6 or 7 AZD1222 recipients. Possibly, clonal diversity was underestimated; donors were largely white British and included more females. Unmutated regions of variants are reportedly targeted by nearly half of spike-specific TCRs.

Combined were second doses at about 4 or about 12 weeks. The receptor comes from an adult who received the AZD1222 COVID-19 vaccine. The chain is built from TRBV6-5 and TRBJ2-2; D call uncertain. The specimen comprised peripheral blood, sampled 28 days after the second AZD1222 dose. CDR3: CASSRGNTGELFF. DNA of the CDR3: TGTGCCAGCAGTAGAGGGAACACCGGGGAGCTGTTTTTT.